These T cell receptor beta chains were read from a single sample in a study of CD8 T cells in ankylosing spondylitis. TCRdb fed the 5' RACE reads into MiXCR, producing one record per CDR3 protein. The sample contains 150,000 to 200,000 distinct CDR3 sequences, 15% to 20% of which appear only once. The source material was blood, either unsorted or a sorted T cell fraction (not recorded which). The receptors here all came from a male donor aged 5-30 years with ankylosing spondylitis or in good health (not recorded which). CDR3s include the opening cysteine and the closing phenylalanine or tryptophan. A D gene is named only where the DNA matches it firmly. Rows give clone size only sometimes, using once, few, many, or a class for an expanded clone.

j_call v_call d_call clone_size cdr3_aa cdr3_nt
TRBJ2-6 TRBV4-2 NA NA CASSQDGKVGISSGANVLTF TGTGCCAGCAGCCAAGATGGCAAGGTGGGGATATCCTCTGGGGCCAACGTCCTGACTTTC
TRBJ2-1 TRBV29-1 NA many CSANRAYNEQFF TGCAGCGCGAACAGGGCCTACAATGAGCAGTTCTTC
TRBJ2-1 TRBV5-4 TRBD2 few CASSFAGSGGSYNEQFF TGTGCCAGCAGTTTTGCAGGATCGGGGGGGTCCTACAATGAGCAGTTCTTC
TRBJ2-1 TRBV19 NA NA CASRLRQTYNEQFF TGTGCCAGTAGGCTAAGACAAACCTACAATGAGCAGTTCTTC
TRBJ2-7 TRBV27 NA NA CATSGGLTVGEQYF TGTGCCACCTCGGGTGGTCTTACTGTCGGGGAGCAGTACTTC
TRBJ2-3 TRBV18 TRBD2 many CASSPQTSGTDTQYF TGTGCCAGCTCACCGCAGACTAGCGGCACAGATACGCAGTATTTT
TRBJ2-3 TRBV18 TRBD2 many CASSKAAGGTDTQYF TGTGCCAGCTCAAAGGCGGCGGGAGGCACAGATACGCAGTATTTT
TRBJ2-1 TRBV15 TRBD2 many CATSRSSGGYNEQFF TGTGCCACCAGCAGGTCTAGCGGGGGCTACAATGAGCAGTTCTTC
TRBJ2-1 TRBV18 NA many CASPDEGGGNEQFF TGTGCCAGCCCCGATGAGGGAGGAGGCAATGAGCAGTTCTTC
TRBJ2-1 TRBV9 TRBD2 NA CASSVESGSSYNEQFF TGTGCCAGCAGCGTAGAAAGCGGGAGCTCCTACAATGAGCAGTTCTTC
TRBJ2-1 TRBV6-1 TRBD1 many CASRANRDRYNEQFF TGTGCCAGCAGAGCCAATCGGGACAGATACAATGAGCAGTTCTTC
TRBJ2-3 TRBV18 TRBD2 many CASSPSSGSTDTQYF TGTGCCAGCTCACCCTCTAGCGGTAGCACAGATACGCAGTATTTT
TRBJ2-1 TRBV29-1 TRBD1 NA CSGWTGGQPEQFF TGCAGCGGTTGGACAGGGGGTCAACCCGAGCAGTTCTTC
TRBJ1-1 TRBV4-3 NA NA CASSQDQRLEAFF TGCGCCAGCAGCCAAGATCAACGGCTTGAAGCTTTCTTT
TRBJ2-5 TRBV7-9 NA many CASSLASAGIGTQYF TGTGCCAGCAGCTTAGCGTCGGCGGGAATAGGGACCCAGTACTTC
TRBJ2-1 TRBV28 NA many CASSLSRPRHEQFF TGTGCCAGCAGCCTGTCGCGACCTAGGCATGAGCAGTTCTTC
TRBJ2-2 TRBV4-1 NA few CASSPYGGWTGTGELFF TGCGCCAGCAGCCCATATGGAGGGTGGACAGGTACCGGGGAGCTGTTTTTT
TRBJ2-3 TRBV5-1 TRBD1 many CASSRQWQFSTGEPDTQYF TGCGCCAGCAGCCGTCAGTGGCAGTTCTCGACAGGGGAACCAGATACGCAGTATTTT
TRBJ2-2 TRBV14 TRBD1 NA CASSRLTGEPGELFF TGTGCCAGCAGCCGCTTAACAGGGGAGCCCGGGGAGCTGTTTTTT
TRBJ2-3 TRBV6-2/TRBV6-3 NA many CASSPPTSADTQYF TGTGCCAGCAGTCCACCAACCTCCGCAGATACGCAGTATTTT
TRBJ2-1 TRBV6-5 TRBD2 few CASSRSGAYNEQFF TGTGCCAGCAGCCGCAGCGGGGCCTACAATGAGCAGTTCTTC
TRBJ2-3 TRBV20-1 TRBD2 few CSAARGGRASGRDTQYF TGCAGTGCTGCCCGGGGCGGGAGGGCCTCAGGGAGAGATACGCAGTATTTT
TRBJ2-3 TRBV7-9 NA many CASSLGRTDTQYF TGTGCCAGCAGCTTGGGGAGGACAGATACGCAGTATTTT
TRBJ2-5 TRBV29-1 NA many CSVEGGTETQYF TGCAGCGTCGAAGGGGGAACAGAGACCCAGTACTTC
TRBJ2-2 TRBV6-2/TRBV6-3 NA many CASSIQGWTGELFF TGTGCCAGCAGTATCCAGGGTTGGACCGGGGAGCTGTTTTTT
TRBJ2-5 TRBV20-1 TRBD2 many CSASTSGRIRETQYF TGCAGTGCTAGCACTAGCGGGAGAATAAGGGAGACCCAGTACTTC
TRBJ1-2 TRBV5-1 NA NA CASSFNRNYGYTF TGCGCCAGCAGCTTCAACAGGAACTATGGCTACACCTTC
TRBJ1-5 TRBV12-5 NA few CASGLLDQPQHF TGTGCTAGTGGTCTTCTAGATCAGCCCCAGCATTTT
TRBJ2-2 TRBV28 NA many CASSLIGGELFF TGTGCCAGCAGTTTAATTGGCGGGGAGCTGTTTTTT
TRBJ2-3 TRBV11-2 NA many CASSSYTDTQYF TGTGCCAGCAGTTCATACACAGATACGCAGTATTTT
TRBJ1-1 TRBV5-5 NA many CASSPDGNLDTEAFF TGTGCCAGCAGCCCGGACGGGAACCTGGACACTGAAGCTTTCTTT
TRBJ2-3 TRBV14 TRBD1 many CASSQDDKGAGGTDTQYF TGTGCCAGCAGCCAAGATGACAAGGGGGCAGGAGGCACAGATACGCAGTATTTT
TRBJ1-1 TRBV2 NA many CASRMGLNTEAFF TGTGCCAGCAGGATGGGGTTGAACACTGAAGCTTTCTTT
TRBJ1-4 TRBV27 NA many CASSLRGFATNEKLFF TGTGCCAGCAGTTTAAGGGGGTTTGCAACTAATGAAAAACTGTTTTTT
TRBJ2-3 TRBV15 TRBD1 many CATSTRTGGGTDTQYF TGTGCCACCAGCACACGGACAGGGGGCGGCACAGATACGCAGTATTTT
TRBJ2-4 TRBV6-2/TRBV6-3 NA many CASSTGQGALAKNIQYF TGTGCCAGCAGTACCGGTCAAGGCGCTCTAGCCAAAAACATTCAGTACTTC
TRBJ2-5 TRBV3-1 NA many CASSRNNNKRRQETQYF TGTGCCAGCAGTCGTAATAACAACAAAAGACGTCAAGAGACCCAGTACTTC
TRBJ1-1 TRBV12-3/TRBV12-4 TRBD1 many CASSPYRDRGQDTEAFF TGTGCCAGCAGCCCTTACCGGGACAGGGGACAAGACACTGAAGCTTTCTTT
TRBJ2-4 TRBV10-3 NA NA CAISESGRGRGVDIQYF TGTGCCATCAGTGAGTCCGGAAGGGGGCGCGGGGTGGACATTCAGTACTTC
TRBJ1-1 TRBV6-1 TRBD1 many CASSETGTGGWFF TGTGCCAGCAGTGAAACCGGGACAGGGGGCTGGTTCTTT
TRBJ2-1 TRBV20-1 NA many CSATTGSYNEQFF TGCAGTGCTACTACAGGTTCCTACAATGAGCAGTTCTTC
TRBJ2-3 TRBV12-3/TRBV12-4 NA many CASSLAGALADTQYF TGTGCCAGCAGTTTAGCGGGAGCCTTGGCAGATACGCAGTATTTT
TRBJ2-4 TRBV7-6 TRBD1 many CASSLQKGQQYF TGTGCCAGCAGCTTACAAAAGGGACAGCAGTACTTC
TRBJ2-5 TRBV7-8 NA many CASSTGQETQYF TGTGCCAGCAGTACAGGCCAAGAGACCCAGTACTTC
TRBJ2-1 TRBV11-1 NA many CASSVIARNEQFF TGTGCCAGCAGCGTGATAGCCAGGAATGAGCAGTTCTTC
TRBJ1-3 TRBV9 NA many CASSSHTGLGNTIYF TGTGCCAGCAGCTCCCACACAGGGTTGGGAAACACCATATATTTT
TRBJ2-1 TRBV14 NA many CASSQLNEQFF TGTGCCAGCAGCCAACTCAATGAGCAGTTCTTC
TRBJ2-1 TRBV12-3/TRBV12-4 NA NA CASTLAGVPQFF TGTGCCAGCACGTTGGCCGGAGTGCCGCAGTTCTTC
TRBJ2-7 TRBV5-1 NA many CASSPSGRIYEQYF TGCGCCAGCAGCCCTTCCGGGAGAATCTACGAGCAGTACTTC
TRBJ2-7 TRBV25-1 NA many CASSEYTSRAYEQYF TGTGCCAGCAGTGAATACACTAGCCGCGCCTACGAGCAGTACTTC
TRBJ2-1 TRBV4-3 NA few CASSQVMEYNEQFF TGCGCCAGCAGCCAAGTGATGGAGTACAATGAGCAGTTCTTC
TRBJ2-1 TRBV12-3/TRBV12-4 NA many CASSSTLRGEQFF TGTGCCAGCAGTTCAACTCTCCGAGGTGAGCAGTTCTTC
TRBJ2-3 TRBV7-2 NA many CASSLGAGTDTQYF TGTGCCAGCAGCTTAGGGGCGGGCACAGATACGCAGTATTTT
TRBJ2-1 TRBV12-3/TRBV12-4 TRBD1 many CASTNRQGWNEQFF TGTGCCAGCACTAACAGACAGGGATGGAATGAGCAGTTCTTC
TRBJ1-5 TRBV10-3 NA few CAISKDRSNQPQHF TGTGCCATCAGTAAGGACAGATCAAATCAGCCCCAGCATTTT
TRBJ1-2 TRBV24-1 TRBD1 many CATSDRTGEDYGYTF TGTGCCACCAGTGACCGAACAGGGGAGGACTATGGCTACACCTTC
TRBJ2-3 TRBV20-1 NA many CSAGPPESTDTQYF TGCAGTGCTGGCCCCCCGGAGTCCACAGATACGCAGTATTTT
TRBJ1-2 TRBV5-1 NA many CASSSSAGSEGYTF TGCGCCAGCAGCTCCTCAGCCGGGTCGGAGGGCTACACCTTC
TRBJ2-2 TRBV7-2 TRBD2 many CASSLSGRAIGELFF TGTGCCAGCAGCCTTAGCGGGAGGGCGATCGGGGAGCTGTTTTTT